This T cell receptor beta chain stems from a study of immune evolution from preneoplasia to lung adenocarcinoma. With respect to this clone: Since the CDR3 does not end with the conserved phenylalanine or tryptophan, this likely comes from a read error. The limits of the CDR3 on the DNA are not certain, so only TCRdb's listed CDR3 is given.

Using immunoSEQ multiplex PCR, the repertoire was profiled, and TCRdb retains in-frame clones only, with some absent. The data show several thousand clones, with 75% to 85% seen just once and roughly 7.7% held by the top ten. Germline V gene lookup returns CDR1 DFQATT and CDR2 SNEGSKA (reference sequence). The CDR3 extends over 8 residues, inclusive of both ends. V and J are TRBV20-1 and TRBJ1-5. This TCR was recovered from a person aged 55-80 years with lung adenocarcinoma. Specimen: FFPE minimally invasive lung adenocarcinoma tissue. CDR3 residues: CSASPGFG.